The 15 T cell receptor beta chains given below trace back to one sample, sequenced in a study of blood T cell repertoires in COVID-19. The data were produced by immunoSEQ multiplex PCR, yet TCRdb's version contains in-frame clones alone and is incomplete. The table has roughly 66,000 clones, 75% to 95% seen once. The sequenced sample consisted of peripheral blood. The receptors originated from a human donor with active COVID-19. The donor label of this sample is uncertain.

The V gene is TRBV29-1, the J gene TRBJ2-1, with a possible D match to TRBD2 (6 bases). The CDR3 has 14 residues. V dropped 1 base and J dropped 0 bases, with 7 bases sitting between them. Looked up from germline, CDR1 is SQVTM and CDR2 is ANQGSEA. CDR3: CSVEGGNSYNEQFF. The CDR3 coding sequence is TGCAGCGTTGAAGGCGGGAACTCCTACAATGAGCAGTTCTTC.

The chain couples TRBV6-6 to TRBJ1-6; D is ambiguous. Germline V lookup: CDR1 MNHNY, CDR2 SVGAGI (reference sequence). Trimming shortened V by 8 bases and J by 9 bases, and 5 bases separated the two germline ends. The CDR3 consists of 10 residues. This CDR3 is CASGGSPLHF. The CDR3, as DNA: TGTGCCAGCGGCGGTTCACCCCTCCACTTT.

The chain combines TRBV7-2 with TRBJ2-1; D possibly corresponds to TRBD2 (5 bases). The germline V gene encodes CDR1 SGHTA and CDR2 FQGNSA. The CDR3 loop spans 15 amino acids. V lost 7 bases, J lost 5 bases, and 18 bases lay in between. The CDR3 protein is CASNPPRAEDNEQFF. The DNA of the CDR3 is TGTGCCAGCAACCCCCCGAGAGCGGAAGACAATGAGCAGTTCTTC.

The chain uses TRBV27 and TRBJ2-5, with TRBD1 matching over 8 bases. Germline V gene sequence: CDR1 MNHEY, CDR2 SMNVEV (reference sequence). There are 16 residues in the CDR3. The V and J ends lost 0 bases and 4 bases, in that order; junction bases with no gene match: 7. CDR3 protein: CASSLSIGTGVETQYF. Here the CDR3 DNA reads TGTGCCAGCAGTTTATCGATTGGGACAGGTGTAGAGACCCAGTACTTC.

The chain joins TRBV18 to TRBJ2-3, with 11 bases aligning to TRBD2. Trimming took 2 bases from V and 5 from J; bases not matched to a gene: 6. The CDR3 sequence is 16 residues long. Germline V gene data show CDR1 as KGHSH and CDR2 as LQKENI. CDR3 sequence (DNA): TGTGCCAGCTCACCAGTCCTAGCGGGAGGTGGAGATACGCAGTATTTT. Encoded protein: CASSPVLAGGGDTQYF.

The chain uses TRBV28 and TRBJ1-1; 8 positions agree with TRBD1. V lost 6 bases and J lost 4; bases outside the gene matches: 10. Germline CDR1 reads MDHEN; CDR2 reads SYDVKM. This CDR3 has 15 amino acids. DNA of the CDR3: TGTGCCAGCAGCAAGGGACAGGCGGGAACCACTGAAGCTTTCTTT. Encoded protein: CASSKGQAGTTEAFF. The entire variable domain, with the rest obtained from reference TRBV28 and TRBJ1-1, is as follows: DVKVTQSSRYLVKRTGEKVFLECVQDMDHENMFWYRQDPGLGLRLIYFSYDVKMKEKGDIPEGYSVSREKKERFSLILESASTNQTSMYLCASSKGQAGTTEAFFGQGTRLTVV.

The chain joins TRBV9 to TRBJ2-1; 14 nucleotides match TRBD2. V lost 3 bases and J lost 1; bases outside the gene matches: 6. CDR1 SGDLS and CDR2 YYNGEE come from the germline V gene. The CDR3 contains 18 residues. The CDR3 region has the DNA TGTGCCAGCAGCGCGGGGACTAGCGGGAGTCGGTCCTACAATGAGCAGTTCTTC. Translated, it gives CASSAGTSGSRSYNEQFF.

V and J are TRBV19 and TRBJ2-3, with 11 bases matching TRBD2. With V trimmed by 3 bases and J by 2 bases, 1 base remained unmatched. The CDR3 covers 15 residues. The germline V gene has CDR1 LNHDA and CDR2 SQIVND (reference sequence). The CDR3 nucleotides read TGTGCCAGTAGTATGACTAGCGGGACCACAGATACGCAGTATTTT. This encodes CASSMTSGTTDTQYF.

In DNA form, the CDR3 reads TGTGCCAGCAGCCCCGGGACAGGGAATACTGACGAGCAGTACTTC. Translated, it gives CASSPGTGNTDEQYF. The chain employs TRBV7-3 and TRBJ2-7; 9 bases agree with TRBD1. Germline lookup yields CDR1 SGHTA and CDR2 FQGTGA. Trimming removed 5 bases from V and 5 bases from J; junction bases left unmatched: 10. The CDR3 is made up of 15 amino acids.

The chain joins TRBV18 to TRBJ2-6; unclear D gene. Between the trimmed V and J ends, which lost 3 bases and 1 base, there was a span of 4 bases. Germline lookup yields CDR1 KGHSH and CDR2 LQKENI. This CDR3 is built from 14 residues. The DNA of the CDR3 is TGTGCCAGCTCACCTCTTTCTGGGGCCAACGTCCTGACTTTC. It yields the protein CASSPLSGANVLTF.

The V call is TRBV24-1, the J call TRBJ2-7, with 9 bases identical to TRBD1. The V segment lost 3 bases and the J segment 6 bases; nucleotides outside the gene matches: 8. CDR1 is KGHDR, CDR2 SFDVKD, per germline. The CDR3 consists of 15 residues. This CDR3 is CATSDVDRGQGEQYF. The CDR3 nucleotides are TGTGCCACCAGTGATGTGGACAGGGGCCAGGGCGAGCAGTACTTC.

V usage is TRBV6-5 and J usage is TRBJ1-5, with 8 bases that match TRBD1. This CDR3 is 15 amino acids long. Trimming cost V 6 bases and J 1 base; bases outside gene matches: 5. CDR1 is MNHEY, CDR2 SVGAGI, per germline. The DNA for the CDR3 is TGTGCCAGCAGACCACAGGGGGGAAGCAATCAGCCCCAGCATTTT. Protein product: CASRPQGGSNQPQHF.

For the CDR3, the DNA is TGTGCCAGCAGTTTATCCCCAGCGGCCACAGATACGCAGTATTTT. This codes for CASSLSPAATDTQYF. The V and J genes are TRBV27 and TRBJ2-3, with a possible D match to TRBD2 (5 bases). The CDR3 has 15 amino acids. The V end lost 0 bases, the J end lost 2 bases, and 9 bases lay between the germline ends. Germline lookup yields CDR1 MNHEY and CDR2 SMNVEV (reference sequence).

The CDR3 sequence: CASSLVLGDSSYNEQFF. CDR3 coding DNA: TGTGCCAGCAGCTTAGTCTTGGGGGACAGCTCCTACAATGAGCAGTTCTTC. The chain employs TRBV7-9 and TRBJ2-1, with 7 bases lining up with TRBD1. V lost 1 base to trimming and J lost 0 bases; unmatched junction nucleotides: 6. From germline, CDR1 is SEHNR and CDR2 FQNEAQ (reference sequence). CDR3 size: 17 residues.

The V gene is TRBV7-8, the J gene TRBJ2-2; the match to TRBD2 covers 7 bases. Trimming at V came to 5 bases and at J to 6 bases, leaving 18 bases not matched to a gene. The CDR3 totals 18 residues. Germline V lookup: CDR1 SGHVS, CDR2 FQNEAQ. The CDR3 coding sequence is TGTGCCAGCAGCCGAGCCAGTTGGGCTAGCGGACACCCCGGGGAGCTGTTTTTT. This translates into CASSRASWASGHPGELFF. Using reference TRBV7-8 and TRBJ2-2 for the parts outside the CDR3, the full variable domain is GAGVSQSPRYKVAKRGQDVALRCDPISGHVSLFWYQQALGQGPEFLTYFQNEAQLDKSGLPSDRFFAERPEGSVSTLKIQRTQQEDSAVYLCASSRASWASGHPGELFFGEGSRLTVL.